What follows are 25 T cell receptor beta chains derived from one specimen sequenced in a study of identical twins. TCRdb ran MiXCR on the 5' RACE reads and lists one entry per CDR3 protein. The sample lists about 200,000 distinct CDR3 sequences, about 11% occurring once. The sequenced material came from memory T cells sorted from blood. These receptors came from a man over 45 in good health.

This clonotype was picked up many times. This rearrangement joins TRBV5-1 to TRBJ2-1; 9 bases align to TRBD2. Trimming took 0 bases from V and 5 from J; bases not matched to a gene: 3. Per germline, CDR1 SGHRS and CDR2 YFSETQ. The CDR3 has 15 amino acids. For the CDR3, the DNA is TGCGCCAGCAGCTTGGAGGCGGGAGGGCACAATGAGCAGTTCTTC. It is translated as CASSLEAGGHNEQFF.

This clonotype has at least ten counts. This chain uses TRBV6-5 with TRBJ2-1; tentatively, D is TRBD1 (5 bases). Trimming stripped 0 bases from V and 5 bases from J, with 14 bases between. There are 16 residues in the CDR3. In germline, CDR1 is MNHEY, CDR2 SVGAGI. CDR3 in DNA: TGTGCCAGCAGTTACTCGGGTTGGCAGGGCGACAATGAGCAGTTCTTC. Residues: CASSYSGWQGDNEQFF.

The chain is built from TRBV19 and TRBJ2-4; TRBD1 agrees at 9 bases. CDR3 length: 17 amino acids. J lost 5 bases, V lost 5 bases, and 13 bases had no gene match. Looked up from germline, CDR1 is LNHDA and CDR2 is SQIVND (reference sequence). CDR3 sequence (DNA): TGTGCCAGTAGTTCTCTCTGGGACAGGGAACGTCAAAACATTCAGTACTTC. This sequence encodes CASSSLWDRERQNIQYF.

This clonotype showed up many times. The J gene is TRBJ2-5, the V gene TRBV20-1; D remains unclear. Trimming took 5 bases from V and 5 from J, leaving 15 bases between them. CDR3 length: 13 amino acids. CDR1 is DFQATT, CDR2 SNEGSKA, per germline (reference sequence). The CDR3 DNA follows: TGCAGTGCTGAGGACGAGAAGTTGGAGACCCAGTACTTC. Translation: CSAEDEKLETQYF.

There are a few counts of this clonotype. The rearrangement links TRBV6-1 to TRBJ1-2; possible D gene TRBD1, 5 bases. CDR3 length: 13 residues. Germline assignment: CDR1 MNHNS and CDR2 SASEGT. V gave up 5 bases and J gave up 4 bases, with 11 bases separating them. CDR3 bases: TGTGCCAGCAGTCGGGACGGTTTCTATGGCTACACCTTC. Amino acids: CASSRDGFYGYTF.

This clonotype appeared many times. The chain links TRBV29-1 to TRBJ2-7; TRBD1 aligns across 7 bases. This CDR3 comprises 13 residues. V shed 4 bases, J shed 5 bases, and the junction held 8 bases outside the gene matches. The germline V gene encodes CDR1 SQVTM and CDR2 ANQGSEA. Here the CDR3 reads CSVAGRQGHEQYF. DNA for the CDR3: TGCAGCGTTGCGGGGAGACAGGGCCACGAGCAGTACTTC.

J is TRBJ2-3 and V is TRBV20-1, with 9 positions matching TRBD2. The CDR3 runs 16 residues. With 3 bases clipped from V and 4 bases from J, the junction kept 11 bases outside the gene matches. CDR1 is DFQATT, CDR2 SNEGSKA, per germline (reference sequence). DNA of the CDR3: TGCAGTGCTAGTCCTCTGGATAGCGGGGGATCAGATACGCAGTATTTT. As protein: CSASPLDSGGSDTQYF.

This clonotype was recorded many times. The J gene is TRBJ1-1, the V gene TRBV5-1; D uncertain. With 4 bases removed from V and 1 base from J, the gap between germline ends came to 8 bases. The CDR3 runs to 13 residues. The germline V gene encodes CDR1 SGHRS and CDR2 YFSETQ. CDR3 sequence (DNA): TGCGCCAGCAGCACCAGTGAGAACACTGAAGCTTTCTTT. This sequence encodes CASSTSENTEAFF.

The sample holds many counts of this clonotype. The genes are TRBV20-1 and TRBJ2-5, with 8 bases matching TRBD2. The germline CDR1 and CDR2 sequences are DFQATT and SNEGSKA (reference sequence). The CDR3 extends over 13 amino acids. Germline trimming cut 7 bases from V and 6 bases from J; bases unmatched to any gene: 10. The CDR3 bases are TGCAGTGTTAAGCGGGAGTATCTAAAGACCCAGTACTTC. Protein product: CSVKREYLKTQYF.

This clonotype appeared many times. This chain links TRBV10-3 with TRBJ2-3; perhaps TRBD2 as D (6 bases). V lost 5 bases and J lost 2, with 8 bases in between. The CDR3 has 13 amino acids. Germline CDR1 and CDR2: ENHRY and SYGVKD. CDR3 nucleotide sequence: TGTGCCATCAGTAGCGGGCACACAGATACGCAGTATTTT. Amino acid sequence: CAISSGHTDTQYF.

This clonotype was counted between two and nine times. The chain links TRBV7-2 to TRBJ1-5; D gene ambiguous. V dropped 5 bases and J dropped 4 bases, with 6 bases sitting between them. Germline CDR1 reads SGHTA; CDR2 reads FQGNSA. CDR3 length equals 12 residues. CDR3 region: CASSVLNQPQHF. The CDR3 DNA is TGTGCCAGCAGCGTGCTAAATCAGCCCCAGCATTTT.

The chain carries TRBV11-2 and TRBJ1-4; perhaps TRBD1 as D (5 bases). CDR1 is SGHAT and CDR2 is FQNNGV in the germline V gene. With 5 bases removed from V and 1 base from J, the gap between germline ends came to 11 bases. There are 15 residues in the CDR3. CDR3 amino acids: CASSPTGVTNEKLFF. The CDR3 bases are TGTGCCAGCAGCCCGACGGGGGTAACTAATGAAAAACTGTTTTTT.

The sample holds a few counts of this clonotype. This chain joins TRBV12-3 or TRBV12-4 and TRBJ2-2, with 8 bases matching TRBD2. This CDR3 spans 16 amino acids. V shed 3 bases, J shed 2 bases, and the junction held 5 bases outside the gene matches. CDR3 sequence reads: CASSFGRGDNTGELFF. CDR3 nucleotides: TGTGCCAGCAGTTTCGGGCGGGGGGACAACACCGGGGAGCTGTTTTTT.

This clonotype was observed a handful of times. This chain joins TRBV12-3 or TRBV12-4 and TRBJ1-1; D gene ambiguous. This CDR3 has 14 amino acids. Trimming took 3 bases from V and 0 from J, leaving 8 bases between them. The CDR3: CASSFGGVNTEAFF. The DNA of the CDR3 is TGTGCCAGCAGTTTTGGTGGGGTGAACACTGAAGCTTTCTTT.

To note about this clonotype: A junction end diverges from the germline sequence, so it may reflect a read error. The chain uses TRBV5-1 and TRBJ2-3, with D maybe TRBD1 (6 bases). The CDR3 is 12 residues long. Germline V gives CDR1 SGHRS, CDR2 YFSETQ. CDR3 in DNA: TGCGCCAACAGCGTGGCCAGGGGTACGCAGTATTTT. Encoded protein: CANSVARGTQYF.

This clonotype was recorded a few times. The genes are TRBV15 and TRBJ2-5; perhaps TRBD2 as D (5 bases). Germline V gene lookup returns CDR1 LNHNV and CDR2 YYDKDF (reference sequence). The CDR3 extends over 15 amino acids. V lost 1 base and J lost 2, with 11 bases in between. CDR3 sequence reads: CATSRGGDYQETQYF. The CDR3 DNA follows: TGTGCCACCAGCAGAGGGGGAGACTATCAAGAGACCCAGTACTTC.

In this sample, this clonotype turned up many times. V and J are TRBV10-3 and TRBJ2-7; 7 bases fit TRBD1. The CDR3 is 12 amino acids. V lost 10 bases, J lost 2 bases, and 5 bases stayed unmatched. Germline assignment: CDR1 ENHRY and CDR2 SYGVKD. The chain's CDR3 is CATGDSTYEQYF. CDR3 bases: TGTGCCACCGGGGACAGCACCTACGAGCAGTACTTC.

The chain couples TRBV29-1 to TRBJ1-2; D ambiguous. CDR3 length: 12 residues. Germline values: CDR1 SQVTM, CDR2 ANQGSEA. V lost 4 bases and J 7 bases, leaving 13 bases between the germline ends. CDR3: CSVVRSHGGYTF. DNA of the CDR3: TGCAGCGTTGTACGGAGCCATGGTGGCTACACCTTC.

The DNA of the CDR3 is TGCAGTGCTGGGGGGACAGGGAAAAATGAGCAGTTCTTC. Amino acids: CSAGGTGKNEQFF. J is TRBJ2-1 and V is TRBV20-1; 9 bases align to TRBD1. Germline CDR1 DFQATT, CDR2 SNEGSKA (reference sequence). V lost 5 bases to trimming and J lost 7 bases; unmatched junction nucleotides: 6. The CDR3 contains 13 residues.

This clonotype appeared many times. This chain joins TRBV5-6 and TRBJ1-5, with 7 bases aligning to TRBD1. V was clipped by 3 bases and J by 3 bases; unmatched bases: 3. The germline V gene encodes CDR1 SGHDT and CDR2 YYEEEE. CDR3 length: 14 residues. CDR3 amino acids: CASSSTGVNQPQHF. The CDR3 nucleotides are TGTGCCAGCAGCTCCACAGGGGTCAATCAGCCCCAGCATTTT. The full variable domain, with the rest looked up from reference TRBV5-6 and TRBJ1-5, is DAGVTQSPTHLIKTRGQQVTLRCSPKSGHDTVSWYQQALGQGPQFIFQYYEEEERQRGNFPDRFSGHQFPNYSSELNVNALLLGDSALYLCASSSTGVNQPQHFGDGTRLSIL.

The chain uses TRBV6-5 and TRBJ1-4; 7 bases fit TRBD1. From germline, CDR1 is MNHEY and CDR2 SVGAGI. J gave up 8 bases and V 4 bases, and 10 bases lay outside the gene matches. The CDR3 spans 15 residues. CDR3 in DNA: TGTGCCAGCAGTTTCTCCGGGACAGCCGGGGAAAAACTGTTTTTT. Amino acids: CASSFSGTAGEKLFF.

Many counts were recorded for this clonotype. The chain carries TRBV4-3 and TRBJ1-5, with D perhaps TRBD1 (5 bases). Per the germline V gene, CDR1 is LGHNA and CDR2 is YSLEER. The V and J ends lost 0 bases and 2 bases respectively, with 11 bases between them. CDR3 size: 16 residues. CDR3 protein: CASSQDISRGNQPQHF. The CDR3 DNA follows: TGCGCCAGCAGCCAAGATATAAGCAGGGGCAATCAGCCCCAGCATTTT.

This clonotype has at least ten counts. V is TRBV5-1 and J is TRBJ2-3, with D maybe TRBD2 (6 bases). The CDR3 is 16 residues long. V lost 4 bases and J lost 3, with 18 bases in between. The germline gives CDR1 SGHRS, CDR2 YFSETQ. The CDR3 DNA sequence: TGCGCCAGCAGCGGGGGGTCGGGGTCTGGTACAGATACGCAGTATTTT. It translates to CASSGGSGSGTDTQYF. Together with reference TRBV5-1 and TRBJ2-3, the CDR3 gives the full variable domain: KAGVTQTPRYLIKTRGQQVTLSCSPISGHRSVSWYQQTPGQGLQFLFEYFSETQRNKGNFPGRFSGRQFSNSRSEMNVSTLELGDSALYLCASSGGSGSGTDTQYFGPGTRLTVL.

J is TRBJ1-1 and V is TRBV2; D ambiguous. The V end was cut by 8 bases, the J end by 1 base, with 11 bases between. From germline, CDR1 is SNHLY and CDR2 FYNNEI. The length of the CDR3 is 13 residues. The chain's CDR3 is CASHLAWNTEAFF. The CDR3 DNA follows: TGTGCCAGCCATTTAGCGTGGAACACTGAAGCTTTCTTT.

Ten or more counts support this clonotype. The chain combines TRBV5-1 with TRBJ1-6, with D unclear. CDR3 size: 13 residues. Trimming shortened V by 0 bases and J by 10 bases, and 8 bases separated the two germline ends. Looked up from germline, CDR1 is SGHRS and CDR2 is YFSETQ. CDR3 in DNA: TGCGCCAGCAGCTTGGCCGGTCGATCACCCCTCCACTTT. Amino acid sequence: CASSLAGRSPLHF.